This T cell receptor beta chain is drawn from a study of T cell repertoires in cytomegalovirus infection. For the study at large: In public TCR beta signatures, there were indications of both CMV infection and matching HLA type. Overall study findings and caveats: The ex vivo response was dominated by HLA-C-restricted CMV-specific TCR beta clonotypes.

CDR1 and CDR2 (germline): SGHRS, YFSETQ. This CDR3 contains 12 residues. The ends were cut back, 5 bases at V and 3 bases at J, with 8 bases in the middle. TCRdb reprocessed the reads via MiXCR and lists one record per CDR3 protein. This sample yields some 300,000 distinct CDR3 sequences, of which approximately 10% are seen a single time; around 2.6% belongs to the top ten. Concerning this clonotype: Antigen specificity is unknown.

The receptor comes from a human donor in good health (CMV status not recorded). Some clones in this sample may be carry-over from other donors' samples. What was sequenced was PBMCs. V gene TRBV5-1 combines with J gene TRBJ2-5; possibly TRBD1 for D (6 bases). The CDR3 region is CASRRDKETQYF. The CDR3 nucleotides read TGCGCCAGCAGACGGGACAAAGAGACCCAGTACTTC. Combining the CDR3 with reference TRBV5-1 and TRBJ2-5 gives the whole variable domain KAGVTQTPRYLIKTRGQQVTLSCSPISGHRSVSWYQQTPGQGLQFLFEYFSETQRNKGNFPGRFSGRQFSNSRSEMNVSTLELGDSALYLCASRRDKETQYFGPGTRLLVL.